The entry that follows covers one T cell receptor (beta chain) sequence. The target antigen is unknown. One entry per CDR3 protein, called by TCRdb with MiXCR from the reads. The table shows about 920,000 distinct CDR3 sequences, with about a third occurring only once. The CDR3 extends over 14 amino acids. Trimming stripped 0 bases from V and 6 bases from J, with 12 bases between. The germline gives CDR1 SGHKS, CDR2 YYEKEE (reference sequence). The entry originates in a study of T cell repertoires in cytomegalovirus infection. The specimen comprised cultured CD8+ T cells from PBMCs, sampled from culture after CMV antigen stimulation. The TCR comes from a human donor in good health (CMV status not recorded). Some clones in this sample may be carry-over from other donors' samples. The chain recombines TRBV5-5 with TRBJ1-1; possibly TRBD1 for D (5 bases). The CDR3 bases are TGTGCCAGCAGCTTGGGTTTCGGGGACGCTGAAGCTTTCTTT. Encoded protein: CASSLGFGDAEAFF.